This T cell receptor beta chain was retrieved from a study of T cells in Graves' hyperthyroidism and ophthalmopathy. In making diagnoses, clinical symptoms, serum thyroxine and TRAb, thyroid ultrasound and orbital computed tomography were all used. There were TCR beta CDR3 regions amplified from RNA transcripts. The HTBI primer set was used in a first-round RT-PCR of the TCR CDR3. TCRdb ran MiXCR on the multiplex PCR reads and lists one entry per CDR3 protein. The data show about 560,000 distinct CDR3 sequences, around 15% seen once. Ten or more counts support this clonotype. Its antigen is not known. One end of the junction is discordant with germline, which a read error may explain. General study results and limits: A 13 V-J signature model discriminated ophthalmopathy versus stable hyperthyroidism.

The CDR3 is 14 amino acids. CDR1 is SNHLY, CDR2 FYNNEI, per germline. The V call is TRBV2, the J call TRBJ2-7, with 9 nucleotides matching TRBD1. The clonotype was recovered from a woman under 30 with Graves' hyperthyroidism. What was sequenced was blood. The CDR3 DNA is TGTGCAAGCAGGGACAGGGCTTACTCCTACGAGCAGTACTTC. As protein: CASRDRAYSYEQYF.